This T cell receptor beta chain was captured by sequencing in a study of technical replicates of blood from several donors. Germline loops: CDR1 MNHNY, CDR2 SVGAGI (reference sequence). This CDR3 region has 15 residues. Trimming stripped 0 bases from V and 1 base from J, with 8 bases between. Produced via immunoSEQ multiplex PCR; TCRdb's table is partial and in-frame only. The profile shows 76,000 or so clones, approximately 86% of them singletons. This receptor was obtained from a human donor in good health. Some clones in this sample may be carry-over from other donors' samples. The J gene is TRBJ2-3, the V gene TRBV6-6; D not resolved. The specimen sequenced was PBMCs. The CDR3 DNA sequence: TGTGCCAGCAGTTACTCTTGGGCTGGCACAGATACGCAGTATTTT. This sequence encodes CASSYSWAGTDTQYF.